This note documents a single TCR beta chain sequence. This sample is drawn from a study of T-cell memory formation after mild COVID-19. Whole-study context: The TCR clusters were mostly specific to one donor.

Each CDR3 protein gets one entry after TCRdb re-called the 5' RACE reads with MiXCR. The table has approximately 300,000 distinct CDR3 sequences, roughly 21% seen once. Trimming removed 4 bases from V and 6 bases from J, with 11 bases in between. Germline V lookup: CDR1 SGHDT, CDR2 YYEEEE. The CDR3 runs 14 residues. The clonotype was recovered from a young man who had mild COVID-19 (a few samples of this study predate the infection). Cell type and time point are not known. The rearrangement joins TRBV5-6 to TRBJ1-6; D gene ambiguous. Source material: PBMCs or a T cell subset sorted from them (not recorded which). The CDR3 DNA follows: TGTGCCAGCAGCCCGCCGACACCTAATTCACCCCTCCACTTT. Encoded protein: CASSPPTPNSPLHF.